The source of this T cell receptor beta chain is a study of blood T cell repertoires in COVID-19. V gave up 7 bases and J gave up 2 bases, with 14 bases separating them. Per germline, CDR1 LNHDA and CDR2 SQIVND (reference sequence). CDR3 size: 14 residues. Participants were aged roughly 18 to 90 years, lived in 20 to 25 US areas, and enrolled virtually. Within the 2 weeks before study entry, each person in the exposed group met a COVID-19 case. TCRdb's table, derived via immunoSEQ multiplex PCR, lists solely in-frame clones and lacks some. The table shows roughly 260,000 clones, with roughly four fifths occurring only once.

The sample consisted of PBMCs or T cells enriched from blood (not recorded which). This chain connects TRBV19 to TRBJ1-1; D is perhaps TRBD1 (6 bases). The clonotype comes from a woman aged 40 to 49 who had been exposed to COVID-19. As DNA, the CDR3 is TGTGCCAGTAAGATAGGGGGGGGCAACACTGAAGCTTTCTTT. Translated: CASKIGGGNTEAFF. The full variable domain, rest sourced from reference TRBV19 and TRBJ1-1, is DGGITQSPKYLFRKEGQNVTLSCEQNLNHDAMYWYRQDPGQGLRLIYYSQIVNDFQKGDIAEGYSVSREKKESFPLTVTSAQKNPTAFYLCASKIGGGNTEAFFGQGTRLTVV.